This is a list of T cell receptor beta chains from one sample in a study of blood T cell repertoires in COVID-19. Clones were read by immunoSEQ multiplex PCR, and TCRdb kept only the in-frame ones, dropping some. Here the sample spans 60,000 to 85,000 clones, around 88% being singletons. Sequences were obtained from peripheral blood. The origin of the receptors is a human donor in a cohort sampled during active COVID-19. The CDR3 runs from the conserved cysteine through the conserved F or W. D genes are given only for firm matches. Clone sizes are given selectively: once, few, many, or a class where the clone is expanded.

V	size	D	J	CDR3	DNA
TRBV5-8	few	-	TRBJ1-5	CASSLGGPQHF	TGTGCCAGCAGCTTAGGGGGGCCCCAGCATTTT
TRBV7-9	-	-	TRBJ2-3	CASSSWGGRSSTDTQYF	TGTGCCAGCAGCTCTTGGGGGGGGCGCTCTAGCACAGATACGCAGTATTTT
TRBV11-3	-	-	TRBJ2-3	CASSFLDTQYF	TGTGCCAGCAGCTTCTTGGATACGCAGTATTTT
TRBV5-1	-	TRBD1	TRBJ2-1	CASSLAGTGLLNEQFF	TGCGCCAGCAGCTTGGCGGGGACAGGGCTCTTAAATGAGCAGTTCTTC
TRBV13	-	TRBD2	TRBJ2-5	CASSVTSGGGETQYF	TGTGCCAGCAGCGTTACTAGCGGGGGGGGTGAGACCCAGTACTTC
TRBV3-1/TRBV3-2	-	TRBD1	TRBJ2-2	CASRTTGTGGTGELFF	TGTGCCAGCAGAACAACCGGGACAGGGGGCACCGGGGAGCTGTTTTTT
TRBV5-1	-	-	TRBJ2-3	CASRYGPARTDTQYF	TGCGCCAGCAGGTACGGTCCCGCCCGCACAGATACGCAGTATTTT
TRBV9	-	TRBD1	TRBJ2-7	CASSSGTGVPPYEQYF	TGTGCCAGCAGCTCCGGGACAGGGGTACCCCCCTACGAGCAGTACTTC
TRBV5-6	-	TRBD2	TRBJ2-3	CASRSSGGSTDTQYF	TGTGCCAGCAGATCTAGCGGAGGTAGCACAGATACGCAGTATTTT
TRBV5-4	-	TRBD1	TRBJ2-5	CASWMTGAGETQYF	TGTGCCAGCTGGATGACAGGGGCGGGAGAGACCCAGTACTTC
TRBV28	-	-	TRBJ1-2	CASNRAGGYTF	TGTGCCAGCAACAGGGCAGGCGGCTACACCTTC
TRBV4-2	-	TRBD2	TRBJ2-7	CASSQDSGTYSYEQYF	TGTGCCAGCAGCCAAGATAGCGGGACCTACTCCTACGAGCAGTACTTC
TRBV6-1	-	TRBD1	TRBJ1-1	CASSDLPGQGNTEAFF	TGTGCCAGCAGTGACTTACCGGGACAGGGAAACACTGAAGCTTTCTTT
TRBV6-7	-	-	TRBJ1-1	CASSFPRFNTEAFF	TGTGCCAGCAGCTTTCCTAGATTCAACACTGAAGCTTTCTTT
TRBV30	-	-	TRBJ1-1	CASSRGTLNTEAFF	TGTGCCAGTTCCCGGGGGACCCTGAACACTGAAGCTTTCTTT
TRBV6-2/TRBV6-3	once	-	TRBJ2-5	CASSYSYTQYF	TGTGCCAGCAGTTACTCGTATACCCAGTACTTC
TRBV19	-	TRBD1	TRBJ1-3	CASSIDPWTGGGNTIYF	TGTGCCAGTAGTATAGATCCGTGGACAGGAGGAGGAAACACCATATATTTT
TRBV10-1	-	-	TRBJ1-5	CASSEGEGNQPQHF	TGCGCCAGCAGTGAGGGGGAGGGCAATCAGCCCCAGCATTTT
TRBV5-1	-	-	TRBJ2-7	CASSLTGQSSYEQYF	TGCGCCAGCAGCTTGACCGGACAGAGCTCCTACGAGCAGTACTTC
TRBV7-3	few	-	TRBJ2-7	CASSLSATAEQYF	TGTGCCAGCAGCTTGTCCGCGACAGCAGAGCAGTACTTC